The source of this T cell receptor beta chain is a study of cytomegalovirus exposure and HLA in healthy donors (dated by TCRdb to 2016 to 2017). General notes on the study: In an earlier analysis of roughly 590 of the donors, 276 Gb of sequence data and approximately 120 million unique TCR beta sequences from roughly 180 million T cells were reported. About 320 gigabases of sequencing data and tens of millions of unique TCR sequences were included in an early release covering roughly 700 HLA-typed donors. Of the 300 to 500 genotyped donors, 65% to 90% were placed in the genetic ancestry cluster associated with self-reported Caucasian donors. The aim of the study was to test whether cataloging public T cell receptors could identify signatures of past pathogen exposure. The study used immunosequencing to profile the T cell repertoires of 666 subjects and linked those repertoires to cytomegalovirus serostatus. A separate validation cohort of roughly 120 different subjects was used in addition to the roughly 700-subject first cohort. The study combined high-throughput TCR immunosequencing, statistical association of individual TCRs with disease status, and machine learning to predict cytomegalovirus infection status. In a later analysis, previously published TCR beta repertoires from some 640 donors were re-analyzed and high-resolution HLA genotyping was added so that TCR occurrence patterns could be studied. Rather than drawing on any new phenotypic data, the later analysis identified candidate immune exposures from TCR beta sequences and the way those sequences occurred across donors. To decide whether each TCR beta V gene segment behaved as functional or pseudogenic, an earlier analysis of some 570 of the donors relied on high-throughput TCR beta sequencing. Donor age, sex, ethnicity and CMV serostatus were collected together with the repertoire data. A later genetic analysis used genome-wide SNP genotypes for about three fifths of the 666 donors, treating that subset as a discovery cohort. Every repertoire in the discovery cohort had been generated on one and the same sequencing platform. HLA typing included class I and class II loci at four-digit resolution. The number of typed donors differed by locus: roughly 629-640 for A, B, C, DRB1 and DQB1; about 520 for DQA1; some 590 for DPA1; and about 450 for DPB1. Roughly 5 DR-DQ haplotypes were handled as single units for association and clustering, since linkage in the cohort was strong. Across 398 genotyped donors of the cohort, an average of about 240,000 unique TCR beta nucleotide sequences per donor were sequenced, and approximately 17% of those sequences were non-productive. General study outcomes and caveats: Only TCR beta chains were sequenced in this cohort, and the absence of alpha or paired-chain data limited detectable features. The study listed 150 to 200 TCR beta chains as associated with cytomegalovirus. Because counts were too low, seventeen rarely observed V segments, including chromosome 9 orphons, were left out of the earlier analysis of 500 to 750 of the donors. In a later analysis, some 17,000 TCR beta sequences were associated with specific HLA alleles at a false discovery rate of 0.05. Strong co-occurrence of HLA alleles, especially DR and DQ, made assigning TCR associations to individual alleles difficult. In vitro tests confirmed that a few of the cytomegalovirus-associated TCR beta chains recognize cytomegalovirus antigens. Several of the top co-occurrence clusters appeared to be linked to parvovirus B19, influenza, CMV and Epstein-Barr virus, according to a later analysis. A later genetic analysis reported fewer N-insertions in productive TCRs among donors in an Asian-associated ancestry cluster than the roughly 620-donor mean. A further reported finding was that TCR beta sequences accurately predicted the HLA-A and HLA-B alleles for most subjects in the first cohort. In a later analysis, TCR association rates were found to vary across HLA loci, with the most associated TCRs seen for DRB1 alleles and the fewest for HLA-C alleles. In a later genetic analysis, a missense DCLRE1C variant was associated with V-gene and J-gene trimming of TCR beta chains, and the association was replicated in an independent cohort. In a later analysis, HLA-associated TCR beta chains were found to be more clonally expanded and to have lower generation probabilities than equally common non-associated chains. Because some donors lacked HLA typing at each locus, the association tests relied only on the typed subset. A cluster of highly shared sequence variants was judged likely to be a technical artifact of the sequencing pipeline. Linkage disequilibrium might explain the correlated functional status among segregating V segments, but an unknown experimental factor could not be ruled out. While some public TCRs were present in many individuals, most TCR sequences turned up only very rarely across donors. Roughly uniform sequencing depth across donors was assumed in presence/absence analyses, although this assumption may not hold. Immune exposure information for the cohort was limited to CMV serostatus. In an earlier analysis of 587 of the donors, most TCR beta V segments appeared in productive rearrangements about 87% or about 30% of the time, broadly matching IMGT annotations. Some IMGT-functional V segments, including TRBV6-2 and TRBV6-3, could not be told apart with the 87-base-pair reads, so those segments were excluded. Most CMV-associated TCR beta chains appeared to be HLA-restricted in a later analysis, and the HLA associations seemed to be driven largely by CMV exposure. The classifier was reported to diagnose cytomegalovirus status with high specificity and sensitivity in both the original cohort and the validation cohort. According to the authors, the approach could potentially be generalized to other disease states and immunological phenotypes.

The cohort consisted of 600 or so healthy bone marrow donors. All cohort members were sampled while nominally healthy, although unrecorded immune exposures were likely present. The donor was CMV seronegative and belonged to the group of 350 to 400 seronegative cohort members. Each donor provided a peripheral blood sample, and peripheral blood mononuclear cells were used for TCR beta sequencing. Genomic DNA was extracted from the blood cell samples with the Qiagen DNeasy Blood Extraction Kit. Worth noting for this clone: Its antigen has not been determined. Base qualities are not recorded, but no much larger clone differs from it by a single base.

Library construction relied on the immunoSEQ multiplex PCR assay. The multiplex PCR relied on a mix of 60 forward primers for TCR Vbeta segments and 13 reverse primers for TCR Jbeta segments. The CDR3 region of rearranged TCR beta genes was amplified from genomic DNA by a multiplex PCR assay. On the Illumina HiSeq System, the amplified TCR beta libraries were sequenced as 87-base-pair reads. In the original analysis: In a later analysis, 70 million to 95 million unique TCR beta chains were counted across the 650 to 750 repertoires, and roughly 9.9 million of these chains were shared by at least two donors. To remove PCR and sequencing errors, raw reads were error-corrected and collapsed into unique sequences using a nearest-neighbor algorithm that merged closely related sequences. V, D and J gene segments were assigned by aligning CDR3 sequences to IMGT reference sequences. For a sequence to be retained, at least a six-nucleotide match to both a V gene segment and a J gene segment was required. Rearrangements were classified as productive when the CDR3 lacked stop codons and remained in frame with V and J, and all other rearrangements were classified as non-productive. CDR3 was defined according to IMGT convention as the region running from the second conserved V-encoded cysteine to the conserved J-encoded phenylalanine. The earlier analysis of some 600 of the donors excluded sequences that lacked an unambiguous match to a single V gene segment. In an earlier analysis of almost 600 of the donors, a V segment was called functional when productive rearrangements were above 56.7%, and segregating when the standard deviation between donors exceeded 5%. A statistical classification framework was built for diagnosing cytomegalovirus status from the catalog of TCR beta chain sequences. In a later analysis, TCR nucleotide sequences were compared against IMGT/GENE-DB human TR gene sequences so that V and J genes could be assigned. In a later analysis, CDR3 sequences and most-parsimonious VDJ recombination scenarios were assigned using the TCRdist pipeline. In a later analysis, each TCR beta chain was defined by its CDR3 amino acid sequence together with its V-gene family, and reads lacking a unique V-gene family were excluded. To address suspected cross-contamination and a sequencing artifact, a later analysis removed around 590 highly shared, low-generation-probability nucleotide sequences. For each public chain, a later analysis derived a clonal expansion index from normalized ranks of inferred template counts within each repertoire. A later analysis computed generation probabilities with a VDJ recombination model fitted to out-of-frame rearrangements, and checked the results against IGoR. In a later analysis, TCR-TCR, TCR-HLA and TCR-CMV co-occurrence was scored with hypergeometric tests, and a repertoire-size bias correction was applied to TCR pairs. False discovery rates were estimated in a later analysis by permuting HLA or CMV assignments 20 times. In a later analysis, co-occurring TCRs were grouped with DBSCAN, and TCRdist sequence similarity was added when clustering was performed within HLA-allele-positive subsets. Repertoires with fewer than 30,000 or more than 120,000 public chains, plus five repertoires with anomalous nucleotide sharing, were excluded from co-occurrence clustering. Held by TCRdb, this immuneACCESS table contains in-frame sequences only and omits some clones. Under half of the omission traces to an unresolved V gene where checked; the cause of the rest is unknown. V, J and clone size are taken as reported in that table, and D and trimming were inferred from the DNA itself. A total of 150,000 to 200,000 clones appear in this sample, almost 85% of them only once. The ten largest make up about 2% of the sample.

CDR1 MNHEY and CDR2 SVGAGI were looked up in the germline V gene. Trimming costs V 8 bases and J 4 bases, and their ends lie 17 bases apart. The CDR3 has 14 amino acids, counting the end cysteine and phenylalanine. The retained sequence is limited to the CDR3, 42 bases, with the frame set at the first base. The TCR comes from a woman between 50 and 59 years old in good health and CMV-seronegative. What was sequenced was PBMCs. The chain uses TRBV6-5 and TRBJ1-2; the best D guess is TRBD1, with 6 bases matching. The CDR3 is CASRRAGASYGYTF. In nucleotide form, the sequence is TGTGCCAGCCGGCGGGCGGGGGCTAGCTATGGCTACACCTTC.